This T cell receptor beta chain was sequenced for a study of blood T cell repertoires in COVID-19. Sequencing used immunoSEQ multiplex PCR; TCRdb keeps in-frame clones, though not all of them. The table lists around 230,000 clones, about 85% of them singletons. This CDR3 region has 14 residues. Germline V gene data show CDR1 as SGHNT and CDR2 as YYREEE (reference sequence). Trimming shortened V by 4 bases and J by 1 base, and 11 bases separated the two germline ends. This chain joins TRBV5-4 and TRBJ1-2; D gene uncertain. This TCR came from a woman in her twenties or thirties who had recovered from COVID-19. Sequencing used PBMCs or T cells enriched from blood (not recorded which). CDR3 coding DNA: TGTGCCAGCAGCGGAGGACCGGTTAACTATGGCTACACCTTC. Protein product: CASSGGPVNYGYTF. Complete variable domain (other parts from reference TRBV5-4 and TRBJ1-2): ETGVTQSPTHLIKTRGQQVTLRCSSQSGHNTVSWYQQALGQGPQFIFQYYREEENGRGNFPPRFSGLQFPNYSSELNVNALELDDSALYLCASSGGPVNYGYTFGSGTRLTVV.